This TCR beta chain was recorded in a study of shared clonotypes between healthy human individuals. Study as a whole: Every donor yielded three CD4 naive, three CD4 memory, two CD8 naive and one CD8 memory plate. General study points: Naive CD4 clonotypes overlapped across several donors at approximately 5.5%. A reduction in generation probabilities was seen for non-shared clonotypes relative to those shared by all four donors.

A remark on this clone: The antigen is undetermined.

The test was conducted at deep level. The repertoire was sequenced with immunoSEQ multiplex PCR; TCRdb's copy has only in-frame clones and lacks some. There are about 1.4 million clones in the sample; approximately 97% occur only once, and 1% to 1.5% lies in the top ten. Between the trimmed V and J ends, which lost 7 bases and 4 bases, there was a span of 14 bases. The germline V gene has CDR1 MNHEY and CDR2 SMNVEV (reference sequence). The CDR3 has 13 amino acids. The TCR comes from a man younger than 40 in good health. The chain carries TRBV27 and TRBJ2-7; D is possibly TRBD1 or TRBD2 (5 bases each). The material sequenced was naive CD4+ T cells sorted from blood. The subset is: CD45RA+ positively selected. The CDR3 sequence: CASNRGVGYEQYF. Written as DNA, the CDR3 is TGTGCCAGCAACCGAGGGGTTGGTTACGAGCAGTACTTC.